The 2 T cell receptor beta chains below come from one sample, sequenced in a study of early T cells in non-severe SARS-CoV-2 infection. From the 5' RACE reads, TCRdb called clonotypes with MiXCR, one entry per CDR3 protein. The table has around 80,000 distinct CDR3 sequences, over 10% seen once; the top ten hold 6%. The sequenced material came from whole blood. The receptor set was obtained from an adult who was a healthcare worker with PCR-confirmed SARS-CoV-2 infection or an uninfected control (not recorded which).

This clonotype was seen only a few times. This CDR3 is CSAREGLSNEKLFF. In nucleotides, the CDR3 is TGCAGTGCTAGAGAGGGCTTATCTAATGAAAAACTGTTTTTT. The chain joins TRBV20-1 to TRBJ1-4; D gene unclear. V was pared by 0 bases and J by 3 bases, with 8 bases between. The CDR3 is made up of 14 amino acids. Germline V lookup: CDR1 DFQATT, CDR2 SNEGSKA (reference sequence).

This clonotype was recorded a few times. Here the CDR3 DNA reads TGTGCCAGCAGCTCCATAGGGACAGTGGCCGGGAACTATGGCTACACCTTC. Residues: CASSSIGTVAGNYGYTF. The V call is TRBV7-9, the J call TRBJ1-2; 7 nucleotides align to TRBD1. CDR1 is SEHNR and CDR2 is FQNEAQ in the germline V gene (reference sequence). V lost 4 bases, J lost 2 bases, and 13 bases stayed unmatched. This CDR3 comprises 17 residues.